The TCR beta chain under discussion was sequenced for a study of T cell repertoires in cytomegalovirus infection. About the study: Matching HLA type and CMV infection were both indicated by public TCR beta signatures.

TCRdb processed the reads anew with MiXCR; each CDR3 protein has one entry. The sample lists around 280,000 distinct CDR3 sequences, around 10% seen once, with around 2.6% in the top ten. This clonotype was detected ten times or more. Its target is not known. Germline V gene lookup returns CDR1 SGHTA and CDR2 FQGNSA. The CDR3 is made up of 15 amino acids. After removal of 1 base from V and 3 bases from J, the junction contained 3 bases not matched to a gene. Study observations and caveats: CMV-specific TCR beta clonotypes restricted by HLA-C dominated the ex vivo response.

The sequenced material came from PBMCs. This clonotype originated in a human donor in good health (CMV status not recorded). Some clones in this sample may be carry-over from other donors' samples. This chain links TRBV7-2 with TRBJ2-1; 7 positions match TRBD2. CDR3 coding DNA: TGTGCCAGCAGCTTAGTGTGGGGGGGCTACAATGAGCAGTTCTTC. Its translation is CASSLVWGGYNEQFF. Looking up the rest from reference TRBV7-2 and TRBJ2-1 gives the full variable domain: GAGVSQSPSNKVTEKGKDVELRCDPISGHTALYWYRQSLGQGLEFLIYFQGNSAPDKSGLPSDRFSAERTGGSVSTLTIQRTQQEDSAVYLCASSLVWGGYNEQFFGPGTRLTVL.